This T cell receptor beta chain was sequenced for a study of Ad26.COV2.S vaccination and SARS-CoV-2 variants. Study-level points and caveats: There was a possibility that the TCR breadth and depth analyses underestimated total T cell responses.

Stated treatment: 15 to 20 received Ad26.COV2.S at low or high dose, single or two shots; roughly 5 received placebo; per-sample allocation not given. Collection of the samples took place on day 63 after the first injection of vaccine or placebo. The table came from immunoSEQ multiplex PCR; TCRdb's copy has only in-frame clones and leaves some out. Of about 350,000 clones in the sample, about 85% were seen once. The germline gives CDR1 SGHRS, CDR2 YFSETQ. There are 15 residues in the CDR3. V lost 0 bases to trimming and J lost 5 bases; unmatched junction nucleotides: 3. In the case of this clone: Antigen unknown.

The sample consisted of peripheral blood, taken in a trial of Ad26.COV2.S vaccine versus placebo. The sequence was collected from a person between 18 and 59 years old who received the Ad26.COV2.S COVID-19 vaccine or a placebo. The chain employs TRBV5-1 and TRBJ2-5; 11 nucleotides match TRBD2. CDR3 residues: CASSLAGLAGETQYF. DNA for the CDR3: TGCGCCAGCAGCTTGGCCGGACTAGCGGGCGAGACCCAGTACTTC.